This TCR beta chain appears in the sequencing data of a study of cytomegalovirus exposure and HLA in healthy donors (dated by TCRdb to between 2016 and 2019). Concerning the study at large: According to an earlier analysis of 587 of the donors, about 179 million T cells yielded 117 million unique TCR beta sequences and around 300 Gb of sequence data. About 280 gigabases of sequencing data and roughly 80 million unique TCR sequences made up an early release that covered several hundred HLA-typed donors. Of the 300 to 450 genotyped donors, 81% were placed in the genetic ancestry cluster associated with self-reported Caucasian donors. The study was designed to test whether signatures of past pathogen exposure could be identified by cataloging public T cell receptors. Using immunosequencing, the study profiled T cell repertoires from about 650 subjects and related those repertoires to cytomegalovirus serostatus. Along with the approximately 620-subject first cohort, a separate validation cohort of around 110 different subjects was used. The study combined high-throughput TCR immunosequencing, statistical association of individual TCRs with disease status, and machine learning to predict cytomegalovirus infection status. A later analysis re-examined previously published TCR beta repertoires from about 670 donors and added high-resolution HLA genotyping to investigate patterns of TCR occurrence. In the later analysis, no new phenotypic data were used to find candidate immune exposures; instead, reliance was placed on TCR beta sequences and their occurrence across donors. An earlier analysis of some 600 of the donors applied high-throughput TCR beta sequencing to assess whether each TCR beta V gene segment acted as functional or pseudogenic. Donor age, sex, ethnicity and CMV serostatus were collected together with the repertoire data. A later genetic analysis took genome-wide SNP genotypes for about three fifths of the 666 donors and used that subset as a discovery cohort. All discovery cohort repertoires had been generated using a single sequencing platform. Class I and class II HLA loci were covered by the typing at four-digit resolution. The number of donors typed differed by locus, with roughly 620-630 for A, B, C, DRB1 and DQB1, around 500 for DQA1, over 600 for DPA1, and some 470 for DPB1. Because of strong linkage in the cohort, a few DR-DQ haplotypes were treated as single units for association and clustering. Among several hundred genotyped donors of the cohort, an average of roughly 230,000 unique TCR beta nucleotide sequences was sequenced per donor, of which about 18% were non-productive. Here is what the overall study found, with its caveats: According to a later genetic analysis, donors in an Asian-associated ancestry cluster had fewer N-insertions in productive TCRs than the roughly 670-donor mean. A later analysis associated approximately 17,000 TCR beta sequences with specific HLA alleles at a false discovery rate of 0.05. Because counts were too low, more than 15 rarely observed V segments, including chromosome 9 orphons, were left out of the earlier analysis of over 550 of the donors. Strong co-occurrence of HLA alleles, especially DR and DQ, made assigning TCR associations to individual alleles difficult. Several of the top co-occurrence clusters appeared to be linked to parvovirus B19, influenza, CMV and Epstein-Barr virus, according to a later analysis. The study gave a list of about 160 TCR beta chains associated with cytomegalovirus. Because the 87-base-pair reads could not distinguish some IMGT-functional V segments, including TRBV6-2 and TRBV6-3, those segments were excluded. Linkage disequilibrium might explain the correlated functional status among segregating V segments, but an unknown experimental factor could not be ruled out. A later analysis found that HLA-associated TCR beta chains were more clonally expanded and had lower generation probabilities than equally common non-associated chains. In vitro tests confirmed that a few of the cytomegalovirus-associated TCR beta chains recognize cytomegalovirus antigens. In a later analysis, the rate of TCR association differed among HLA loci, with DRB1 alleles having the most associated TCRs and HLA-C alleles having the fewest. Most CMV-associated TCR beta chains appeared to be HLA-restricted in a later analysis, and the HLA associations seemed to be driven largely by CMV exposure. The classifier was reported to diagnose cytomegalovirus status with high specificity and sensitivity in both the original cohort and the validation cohort. Sequencing depth was assumed to be roughly uniform across donors in the presence/absence analyses, though that assumption may not hold. An earlier analysis of some 590 of the donors showed that most TCR beta V segments appeared in productive rearrangements either about 87% or about 30% of the time, which broadly matched IMGT annotations. Immune exposure information for the cohort was limited to CMV serostatus. Across donors, most TCR sequences were observed very rarely, whereas some public TCRs were present in many individuals. A cluster of highly shared sequence variants was judged likely to represent a technical artifact of the sequencing pipeline. An association between a missense DCLRE1C variant and V-gene and J-gene trimming of TCR beta chains was found in a later genetic analysis and replicated in an independent cohort. According to the authors, the approach could potentially be generalized to other disease states and immunological phenotypes. HLA typing was unavailable for some donors at each locus, so association tests used only the typed subset. A further reported finding was that TCR beta sequences accurately predicted the HLA-A and HLA-B alleles for most subjects in the first cohort. The cohort was sequenced for TCR beta chains only, and without alpha or paired-chain data the features that could be detected were limited.

Looking up the germline V gene (reference sequence) yields CDR1 MNHEY and CDR2 SMNVEV. V is clipped by 2 bases and J by 5 bases, and the sequence between their germline boundaries is 9 bases long. The CDR3 covers 14 residues, taking in both the cysteine and the phenylalanine. The retained sequence is limited to the CDR3, 42 bases, with the frame set at the first base. In total, more than 500 healthy bone marrow donors made up the cohort. At the time of sampling, all cohort members were nominally healthy, though unrecorded immune exposures were likely present. The donor tested CMV seropositive, placing the donor among the 290 or so seropositive members of the cohort. Each donor provided a peripheral blood sample, and peripheral blood mononuclear cells were used for TCR beta sequencing. The Qiagen DNeasy Blood Extraction Kit was used to extract genomic DNA from the blood cell samples. This clone came up a few times. This clone's antigen is unknown. One base away there is no much larger clone; base qualities are not given.

Library preparation was by the immunoSEQ multiplex PCR assay. For the multiplex PCR, a mixture combining 60 forward primers for TCR Vbeta segments and 13 reverse primers for TCR Jbeta segments was used. A multiplex PCR assay on genomic DNA amplified the CDR3 region of rearranged TCR beta genes. The Illumina HiSeq System was used to sequence the amplified TCR beta libraries as 87-base-pair reads. As for the original processing: Across the 500 to 700 repertoires, a later analysis counted 78 million or so unique TCR beta chains, 9.5 million to 12 million of which were shared by at least two donors. To remove PCR and sequencing errors, raw reads were error-corrected and collapsed into unique sequences using a nearest-neighbor algorithm that merged closely related sequences. V, D and J gene segments were assigned by aligning CDR3 sequences to IMGT reference sequences. For a sequence to be retained, a match of at least six nucleotides was required to both a V gene segment and a J gene segment. Rearrangements were called productive when the CDR3 lacked stop codons and stayed in frame with V and J; all others were non-productive. Following IMGT convention, CDR3 was defined as the stretch from the second conserved V-encoded cysteine to the conserved J-encoded phenylalanine. The earlier analysis of approximately 590 of the donors excluded any sequence lacking an unambiguous match to a single V gene segment. An earlier analysis of a few hundred of the donors called V segments functional above 56.7% productive rearrangements and segregating when the between-donor standard deviation exceeded 5%. A statistical classification framework was developed to diagnose cytomegalovirus status using the catalog of TCR beta chain sequences. In a later analysis, TCR nucleotide sequences were compared against IMGT/GENE-DB human TR gene sequences so that V and J genes could be assigned. The TCRdist pipeline was used in a later analysis to assign CDR3 sequences and most-parsimonious VDJ recombination scenarios. A later analysis defined each TCR beta chain by its CDR3 amino acid sequence plus V-gene family, and excluded reads lacking a unique V-gene family. As a way to deal with suspected cross-contamination and a sequencing artifact, a later analysis dropped 450 to 600 nucleotide sequences that were highly shared and had low generation probability. A later analysis calculated a clonal expansion index for each public chain from normalized within-repertoire ranks of inferred template counts. In a later analysis, generation probabilities were computed with a VDJ recombination model fitted to out-of-frame rearrangements, and the resulting probabilities were checked against IGoR. In a later analysis, hypergeometric tests were used to score TCR-TCR, TCR-HLA and TCR-CMV co-occurrence, with a repertoire-size bias correction applied to TCR pairs. False discovery rates were estimated in a later analysis by permuting HLA or CMV assignments 20 times. In a later analysis, co-occurring TCRs were grouped using DBSCAN, and TCRdist sequence similarity was added for clustering within HLA-allele-positive subsets. For co-occurrence clustering, repertoires with fewer than 30,000 or more than 120,000 public chains were excluded, along with roughly five repertoires with anomalous nucleotide sharing. TCRdb stores this immuneACCESS table with in-frame sequences only. Part of the clones is absent; in the studies checked, under half of the shortfall reflects unresolved V genes, and no reason is known for the rest. The V and J calls and clone size are taken from that table; D and trimming were inferred from the DNA. Here the sample has 150,000 to 180,000 clones; 70% to 90% occur a single time. The ten biggest clones cover roughly 5.3% of the sample.

The rearranged segments are TRBV27 and TRBJ2-2; the D gene is perhaps TRBD2, on 6 matching bases. Sequenced material: PBMCs. The sequence came from a woman in her 40s in good health and CMV-seropositive. The CDR3 protein is CASSLRGTTGELFF. The DNA is as follows: TGTGCCAGCAGTTTACGGGGGACTACCGGGGAGCTGTTTTTT.